Sequencing of this T cell receptor (beta chain) was carried out in a study of T cells after yellow fever vaccination. Study-level information: Preparation of fractions with low cell numbers was performed using SMART-Seq v4 Ultra Low Input.

Study-level findings and limits: Just a small share of clonotypes turned up in the CD4 compartment as well as the CD8 compartment. Detected again after the booster were most primary-vaccination clones, at approximately 95% CD4 and approximately 87% CD8.

In its sample, this clonotype was seen many times. Antigen: not known. TCRdb fed the 5' RACE reads into MiXCR, producing one record per CDR3 protein. This sample yields a few hundred thousand distinct CDR3 sequences, of which more than 3% are seen a single time; about 3% belongs to the top ten. CDR3 length equals 14 residues. The ends lost 1 base at V and 12 bases at J; junction bases unmatched: 7. CDR1 and CDR2 (germline): SGHNT, YYREEE (reference sequence). The V call is TRBV5-4, the J call TRBJ1-6, with 7 bases aligning to TRBD1. The sequencing here drew on CD4+ T cells sorted from PBMCs, taken 10 days after the yellow fever booster vaccination. This receptor was taken from a man younger than 35 who received the YFV17D yellow fever vaccine. CDR3 protein: CASSLNRGAKPLHF. As DNA, the CDR3 is TGTGCCAGCAGCTTGAACAGGGGCGCGAAACCCCTCCACTTT.